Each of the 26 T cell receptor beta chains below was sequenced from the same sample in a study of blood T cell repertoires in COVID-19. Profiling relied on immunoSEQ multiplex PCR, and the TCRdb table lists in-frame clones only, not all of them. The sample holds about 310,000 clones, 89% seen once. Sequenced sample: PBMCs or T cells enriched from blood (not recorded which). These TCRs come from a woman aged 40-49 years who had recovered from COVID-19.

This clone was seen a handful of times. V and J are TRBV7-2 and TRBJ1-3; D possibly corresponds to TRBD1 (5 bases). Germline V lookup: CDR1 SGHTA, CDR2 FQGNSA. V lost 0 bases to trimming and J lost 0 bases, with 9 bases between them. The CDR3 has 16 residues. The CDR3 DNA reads TGTGCCAGCAGCTTAGCGGGGCAGGCCTCTGGAAACACCATATATTTT. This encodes CASSLAGQASGNTIYF.

CDR3 amino acids: CAWSSGLAGNNEQFF. The CDR3 bases are TGTGCCTGGAGTTCGGGACTAGCGGGAAACAATGAGCAGTTCTTC. V gene TRBV30 combines with J gene TRBJ2-1, with 13 bases that match TRBD2. This CDR3 comprises 15 residues. The ends lost 2 bases at V and 5 bases at J; junction bases unmatched: 3. Germline V lookup: CDR1 GTSNPN, CDR2 SVGIG (reference sequence). Full variable domain (outside the CDR3, taken from reference TRBV30 and TRBJ2-1): SQTIHQWPATLVQPVGSPLSLECTVEGTSNPNLYWYRQAAGRGLQLLFYSVGIGQISSEVPQNLSASRPQDRQFILSSKKLLLSDSGFYLCAWSSGLAGNNEQFFGPGTRLTVL.

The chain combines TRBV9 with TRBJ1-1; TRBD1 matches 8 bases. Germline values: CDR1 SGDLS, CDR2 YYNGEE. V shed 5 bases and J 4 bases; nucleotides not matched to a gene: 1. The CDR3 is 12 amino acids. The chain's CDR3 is CASSTGGTEAFF. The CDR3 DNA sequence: TGTGCCAGCAGTACAGGGGGCACTGAAGCTTTCTTT.

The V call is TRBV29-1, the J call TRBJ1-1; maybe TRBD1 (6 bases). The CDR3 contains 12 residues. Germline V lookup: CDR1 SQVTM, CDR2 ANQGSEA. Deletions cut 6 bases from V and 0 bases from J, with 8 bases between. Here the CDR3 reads CSVTGVNTEAFF. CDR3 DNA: TGCAGCGTGACAGGCGTGAACACTGAAGCTTTCTTT. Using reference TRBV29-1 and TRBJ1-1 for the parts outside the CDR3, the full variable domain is SAVISQKPSRDICQRGTSLTIQCQVDSQVTMMFWYRQQPGQSLTLIATANQGSEATYESGFVIDKFPISRPNLTFSTLTVSNMSPEDSSIYLCSVTGVNTEAFFGQGTRLTVV.

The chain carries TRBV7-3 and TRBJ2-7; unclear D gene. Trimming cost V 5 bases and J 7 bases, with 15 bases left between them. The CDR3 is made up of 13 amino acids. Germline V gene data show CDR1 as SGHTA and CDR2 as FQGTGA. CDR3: CASSPSIEREQYF. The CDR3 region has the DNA TGTGCCAGCAGCCCCTCCATTGAGAGGGAGCAGTACTTC.

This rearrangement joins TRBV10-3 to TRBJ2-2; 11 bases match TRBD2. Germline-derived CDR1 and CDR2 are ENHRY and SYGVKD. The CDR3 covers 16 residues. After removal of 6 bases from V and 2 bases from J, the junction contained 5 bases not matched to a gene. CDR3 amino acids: CAISSLAGVNTGELFF. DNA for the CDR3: TGTGCCATCAGCTCACTAGCGGGAGTAAACACCGGGGAGCTGTTTTTT.

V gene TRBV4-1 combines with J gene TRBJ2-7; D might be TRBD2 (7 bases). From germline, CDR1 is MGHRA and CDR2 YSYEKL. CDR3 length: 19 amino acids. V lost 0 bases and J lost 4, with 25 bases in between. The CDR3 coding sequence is TGCGCCAGCAGCCAAGAGAGGAGAGGCGGGGGCGAAGTCTCTTACGAGCAGTACTTC. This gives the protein CASSQERRGGGEVSYEQYF.

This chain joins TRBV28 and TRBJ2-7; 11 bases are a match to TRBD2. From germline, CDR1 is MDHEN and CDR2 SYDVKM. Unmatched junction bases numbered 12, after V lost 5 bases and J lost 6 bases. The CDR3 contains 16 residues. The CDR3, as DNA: TGTGCCAGCAGTCCCACCCGACTAGCGGGGTACGGCGAGCAGTACTTC. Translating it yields CASSPTRLAGYGEQYF.

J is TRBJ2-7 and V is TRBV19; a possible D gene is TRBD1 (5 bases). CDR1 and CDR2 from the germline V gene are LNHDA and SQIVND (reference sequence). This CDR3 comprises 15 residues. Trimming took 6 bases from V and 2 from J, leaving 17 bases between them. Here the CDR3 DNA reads TGTGCCAGTAGCCCCGCGGCAGGGAATACCTACGAGCAGTACTTC. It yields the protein CASSPAAGNTYEQYF.

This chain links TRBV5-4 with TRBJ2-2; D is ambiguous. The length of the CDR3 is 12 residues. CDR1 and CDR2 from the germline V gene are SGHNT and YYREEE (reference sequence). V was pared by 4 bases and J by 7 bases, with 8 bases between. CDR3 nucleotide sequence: TGTGCCAGCAGCCCCCCGAGCGGGGAGCTGTTTTTT. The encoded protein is CASSPPSGELFF.

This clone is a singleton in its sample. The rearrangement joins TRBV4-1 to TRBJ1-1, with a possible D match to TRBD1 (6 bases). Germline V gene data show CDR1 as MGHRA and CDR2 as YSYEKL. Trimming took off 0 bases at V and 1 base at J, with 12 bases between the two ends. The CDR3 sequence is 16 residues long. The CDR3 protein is CASSQDPGATNTEAFF. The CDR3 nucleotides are TGCGCCAGCAGCCAAGACCCAGGGGCCACGAACACTGAAGCTTTCTTT.

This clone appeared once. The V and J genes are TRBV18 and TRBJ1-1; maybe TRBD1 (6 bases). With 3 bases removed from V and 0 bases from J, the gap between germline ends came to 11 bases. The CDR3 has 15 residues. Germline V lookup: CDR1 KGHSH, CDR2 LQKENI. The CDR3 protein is CASSPQQGMNTEAFF. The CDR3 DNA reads TGTGCCAGCTCACCCCAACAGGGAATGAACACTGAAGCTTTCTTT.

CDR3 in DNA: TGTGCCACCAGTGATCTGGGGGGAACCAGCCCAGATACGCAGTATTTT. Encoded protein: CATSDLGGTSPDTQYF. This sequence joins TRBV24-1 and TRBJ2-3; D perhaps matches TRBD2 (6 bases). Per germline, CDR1 KGHDR and CDR2 SFDVKD. V was cut by 3 bases and J by 4 bases, with 16 bases left in between. There are 16 residues in the CDR3.

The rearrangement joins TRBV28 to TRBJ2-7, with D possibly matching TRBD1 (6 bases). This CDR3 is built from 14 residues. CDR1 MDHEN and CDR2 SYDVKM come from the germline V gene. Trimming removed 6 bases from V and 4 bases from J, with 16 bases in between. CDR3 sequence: CASSPRGQGYEQYF. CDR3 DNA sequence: TGTGCCAGCAGCCCGCGCGGGCAGGGGTACGAGCAGTACTTC. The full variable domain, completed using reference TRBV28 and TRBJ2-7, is DVKVTQSSRYLVKRTGEKVFLECVQDMDHENMFWYRQDPGLGLRLIYFSYDVKMKEKGDIPEGYSVSREKKERFSLILESASTNQTSMYLCASSPRGQGYEQYFGPGTRLTVT.

The CDR3 DNA reads TGTGCCAGCAGTTACTCGAGAGGGAGTGGGTGGAATGAGCAGTTCTTC. Residues: CASSYSRGSGWNEQFF. The chain carries TRBV6-5 and TRBJ2-1, with TRBD2 as a possible D gene (5 bases). Trimming pared 0 bases from V and 7 bases from J, leaving 16 bases between. The CDR3 extends over 16 amino acids. Germline-derived CDR1 and CDR2 are MNHEY and SVGAGI.

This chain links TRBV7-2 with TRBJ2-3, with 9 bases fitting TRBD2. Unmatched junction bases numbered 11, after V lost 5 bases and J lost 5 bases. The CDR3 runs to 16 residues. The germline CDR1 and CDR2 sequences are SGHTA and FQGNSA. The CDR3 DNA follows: TGTGCCAGCAGCCCCACTAGCGGGTCCTTTCAAGATACGCAGTATTTT. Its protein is CASSPTSGSFQDTQYF.

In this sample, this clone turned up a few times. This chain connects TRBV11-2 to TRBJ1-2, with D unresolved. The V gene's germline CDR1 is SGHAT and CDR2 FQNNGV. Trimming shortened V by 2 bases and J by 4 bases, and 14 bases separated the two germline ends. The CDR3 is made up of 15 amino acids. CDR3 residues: CASSLFPGWSYGYTF. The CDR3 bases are TGTGCCAGCAGCTTATTCCCGGGGTGGTCCTATGGCTACACCTTC.

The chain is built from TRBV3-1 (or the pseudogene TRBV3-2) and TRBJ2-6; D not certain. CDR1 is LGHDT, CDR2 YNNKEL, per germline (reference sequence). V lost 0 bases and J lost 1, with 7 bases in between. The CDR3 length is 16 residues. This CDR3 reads CASSQDSGSGANVLTF. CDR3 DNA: TGTGCCAGCAGCCAAGACTCCGGTTCTGGGGCCAACGTCCTGACTTTC.

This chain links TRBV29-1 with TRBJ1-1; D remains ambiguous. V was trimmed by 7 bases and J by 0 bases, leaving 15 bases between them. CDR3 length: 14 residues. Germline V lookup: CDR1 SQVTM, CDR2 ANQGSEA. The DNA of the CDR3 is TGCAGCGAGCTGGCGGGCCTAATGAACACTGAAGCTTTCTTT. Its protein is CSELAGLMNTEAFF.

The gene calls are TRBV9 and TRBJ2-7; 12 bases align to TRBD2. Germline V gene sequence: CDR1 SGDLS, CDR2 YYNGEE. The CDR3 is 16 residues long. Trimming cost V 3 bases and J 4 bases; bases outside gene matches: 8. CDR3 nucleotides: TGTGCCAGCAGCGACTCGGCTAGCGGGGGGGCTTACGAGCAGTACTTC. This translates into CASSDSASGGAYEQYF.

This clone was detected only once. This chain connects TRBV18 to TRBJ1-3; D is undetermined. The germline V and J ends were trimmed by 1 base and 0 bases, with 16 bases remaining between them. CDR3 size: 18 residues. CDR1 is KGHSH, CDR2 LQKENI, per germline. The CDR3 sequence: CASSPRQVVPLSGNTIYF. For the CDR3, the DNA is TGTGCCAGCTCACCACGGCAAGTGGTACCCCTCTCTGGAAACACCATATATTTT.

CDR3 nucleotides: TGTGCCAGCAGAGACAGGGGGCGCAACGAGCAGTACTTC. Its translation: CASRDRGRNEQYF. This chain uses TRBV27 with TRBJ2-7; 10 bases fit TRBD1. CDR3 length: 13 amino acids. Germline loops: CDR1 MNHEY, CDR2 SMNVEV (reference sequence). J gave up 5 bases and V 6 bases, and 4 bases lay outside the gene matches.

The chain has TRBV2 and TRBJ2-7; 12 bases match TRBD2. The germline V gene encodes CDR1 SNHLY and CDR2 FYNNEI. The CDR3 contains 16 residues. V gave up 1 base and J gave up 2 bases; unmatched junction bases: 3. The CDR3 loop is CASSEVRLAGAYEQYF. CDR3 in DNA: TGTGCCAGCAGTGAAGTTCGACTAGCGGGGGCCTACGAGCAGTACTTC.

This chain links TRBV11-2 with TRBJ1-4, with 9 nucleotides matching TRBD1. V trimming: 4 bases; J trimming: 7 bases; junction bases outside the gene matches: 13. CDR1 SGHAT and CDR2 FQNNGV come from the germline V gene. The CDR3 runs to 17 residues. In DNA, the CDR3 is TGTGCCAGCAGCTCGTTCCCTATGACAGGGGGAATTGAAAAACTGTTTTTT. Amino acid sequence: CASSSFPMTGGIEKLFF.

CDR3 DNA sequence: TGCGCCAGCAGCCTCCGGACAGGCCGCTACGAGCAGTACTTC. Residues: CASSLRTGRYEQYF. The chain combines TRBV4-3 with TRBJ2-7, with 7 bases identical to TRBD1. Germline loops: CDR1 LGHNA, CDR2 YSLEER. V lost 4 bases and J lost 3; bases outside the gene matches: 6. CDR3 length: 14 residues.

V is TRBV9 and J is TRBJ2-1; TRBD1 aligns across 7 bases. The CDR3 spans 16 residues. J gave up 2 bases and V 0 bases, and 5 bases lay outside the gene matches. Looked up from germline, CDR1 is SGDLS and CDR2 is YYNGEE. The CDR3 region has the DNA TGTGCCAGCAGCGTAGGTTTGGGACAGCCCTACAATGAGCAGTTCTTC. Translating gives CASSVGLGQPYNEQFF. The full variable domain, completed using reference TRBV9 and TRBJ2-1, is DSGVTQTPKHLITATGQRVTLRCSPRSGDLSVYWYQQSLDQGLQFLIQYYNGEERAKGNILERFSAQQFPDLHSELNLSSLELGDSALYFCASSVGLGQPYNEQFFGPGTRLTVL.